The 27 T cell receptor beta chains presented below share a single source sample, sequenced in a study of blood T cell repertoires in COVID-19. Libraries were prepared by immunoSEQ multiplex PCR; TCRdb keeps only in-frame clonotypes and omits some of them. Of 280,000 or so clones detected, approximately 83% appear once; the ten largest clones hold under 2.5%. The sample consisted of PBMCs or T cells enriched from blood (not recorded which). The receptor set was obtained from a man aged 30 to 45 who had recovered from COVID-19.

The chain combines TRBV9 with TRBJ2-1; 7 positions agree with TRBD2. Germline CDR1 is SGDLS and CDR2 is YYNGEE. J lost 0 bases, V lost 3 bases, and 9 bases had no gene match. The CDR3 runs 17 residues. The CDR3 nucleotides read TGTGCCAGCAGCGCTTTCATGCGGGGGAGCTCCTACAATGAGCAGTTCTTC. It yields the protein CASSAFMRGSSYNEQFF.

The J gene is TRBJ2-7, the V gene TRBV5-1, with TRBD1 matching over 9 bases. Germline CDR1 is SGHRS and CDR2 is YFSETQ. There are 15 residues in the CDR3. The V and J ends lost 0 bases and 4 bases, in that order; junction bases with no gene match: 5. The chain's CDR3 is CASSLGGQGKYEQYF. The DNA of the CDR3 is TGCGCCAGCAGCTTGGGGGGACAGGGTAAATACGAGCAGTACTTC.

This sequence joins TRBV5-6 and TRBJ1-1, with 8 positions matching TRBD1. CDR3 length: 17 residues. V lost 0 bases, J lost 0 bases, and 7 bases stayed unmatched. Per the germline V gene, CDR1 is SGHDT and CDR2 is YYEEEE. The CDR3 region is CASSLAARGLMNTEAFF. The CDR3 region has the DNA TGTGCCAGCAGCTTGGCGGCCAGGGGGCTAATGAACACTGAAGCTTTCTTT.

The chain has TRBV21-1 and TRBJ1-3. TRBV21-1 is labeled a pseudogene. The CDR3 is 17 residues long. The CDR3 protein is CASILPRPGFSGNTIYF. The CDR3 DNA reads TGTGCCAGCATCCTACCTCGACCCGGGTTTTCTGGAAACACCATATATTTT.

This clone turned up a few times. The chain links TRBV7-9 to TRBJ2-7, with 8 bases aligning to TRBD2. The ends lost 4 bases at V and 1 base at J; junction bases unmatched: 9. Per germline, CDR1 SEHNR and CDR2 FQNEAQ (reference sequence). This CDR3 spans 16 amino acids. The CDR3 DNA sequence: TGTGCCAGCAGCTCCCCCGCCGGGGGGGGATCCTACGAGCAGTACTTC. Amino acids: CASSSPAGGGSYEQYF.

V and J are TRBV25-1 and TRBJ2-7; 9 bases are shared with TRBD1. Trimming removed 6 bases from V and 1 base from J; junction bases left unmatched: 7. Germline V gene lookup returns CDR1 MGHDK and CDR2 SYGVNS. The CDR3 sequence is 15 residues long. CDR3 protein: CASSFTGTGSYEQYF. The CDR3 DNA reads TGTGCCAGCAGCTTTACCGGGACAGGGTCCTACGAGCAGTACTTC.

This clone was detected a few times. This chain uses TRBV7-2 with TRBJ1-5; D gene ambiguous. This CDR3 is 13 amino acids long. The ends were cut back, 2 bases at V and 6 bases at J, with 8 bases in the middle. The germline V gene has CDR1 SGHTA and CDR2 FQGNSA. The CDR3 DNA reads TGTGCCAGCAGCTTATCGTTTGTTCAGCCCCAGCATTTT. Protein product: CASSLSFVQPQHF.

The chain is built from TRBV5-5 and TRBJ1-5, with TRBD1 matching over 7 bases. This CDR3 spans 17 amino acids. Germline V gene lookup returns CDR1 SGHKS and CDR2 YYEKEE (reference sequence). After removal of 0 bases from V and 7 bases from J, the junction contained 13 bases not matched to a gene. The CDR3 loop reads CASSLGAQGGLPQPQHF. The CDR3 coding sequence is TGTGCCAGCAGCTTGGGTGCGCAGGGGGGCCTGCCACAGCCCCAGCATTTT.

V gene TRBV29-1 combines with J gene TRBJ2-1; 7 bases line up with TRBD2. Per germline, CDR1 SQVTM and CDR2 ANQGSEA. CDR3 size: 12 residues. J gave up 6 bases and V 4 bases, and 3 bases lay outside the gene matches. The CDR3 region is CSVVLAPNEQFF. CDR3 in DNA: TGCAGCGTTGTACTAGCGCCCAATGAGCAGTTCTTC.

The rearrangement joins TRBV5-4 to TRBJ2-5, with 7 bases identical to TRBD1. The CDR3 contains 16 residues. CDR1 and CDR2 from the germline V gene are SGHNT and YYREEE (reference sequence). Germline trimming cut 4 bases from V and 3 bases from J; bases unmatched to any gene: 12. In DNA, the CDR3 is TGTGCCAGCAGCCCTATAACCGGGACAGAAAAAGAGACCCAGTACTTC. Its translation is CASSPITGTEKETQYF.

The genes are TRBV2 and TRBJ2-7, with a possible D match to TRBD2 (6 bases). V was trimmed by 6 bases and J by 0 bases, leaving 9 bases between them. CDR1 is SNHLY, CDR2 FYNNEI, per germline. The CDR3 contains 13 residues. CDR3 coding DNA: TGTGCCAGCAGGGACTACTCCTCCTACGAGCAGTACTTC. This codes for CASRDYSSYEQYF.

This chain joins TRBV5-6 and TRBJ2-7; possible D gene TRBD1, 6 bases. Trimming left V 4 bases short and J 4 bases short, with 15 bases between. CDR3 length equals 14 residues. The germline gives CDR1 SGHDT, CDR2 YYEEEE. The CDR3 is CASSIPGQAYEQYF. In DNA, the CDR3 is TGTGCCAGCAGCATACCGGGACAAGCGTACGAGCAGTACTTC. Full variable domain (outside the CDR3, taken from reference TRBV5-6 and TRBJ2-7): DAGVTQSPTHLIKTRGQQVTLRCSPKSGHDTVSWYQQALGQGPQFIFQYYEEEERQRGNFPDRFSGHQFPNYSSELNVNALLLGDSALYLCASSIPGQAYEQYFGPGTRLTVT.

This chain connects TRBV30 to TRBJ1-1; D is ambiguous. CDR1 GTSNPN and CDR2 SVGIG come from the germline V gene (reference sequence). This CDR3 region has 13 residues. Between the trimmed V and J ends, which lost 2 bases and 6 bases, there was a span of 13 bases. In DNA, the CDR3 is TGTGCCTGGAGTATCGTAGGAGGTGCTGAAGCTTTCTTT. Protein product: CAWSIVGGAEAFF.

The rearrangement uses TRBV7-6 and TRBJ1-6, with D possibly TRBD1 on 6 matching bases. V shed 1 base and J shed 6 bases, with 13 bases lying between them. The CDR3 is 16 amino acids. The germline CDR1 and CDR2 sequences are SGHVS and FNYEAQ. The CDR3 region is CASSLGTRGGNSPLHF. For the CDR3, the DNA is TGTGCCAGCAGCTTAGGCACGAGGGGGGGTAATTCACCCCTCCACTTT. Variable domain in full (rest from reference TRBV7-6 and TRBJ1-6): GAGVSQSPRYKVTKRGQDVALRCDPISGHVSLYWYRQALGQGPEFLTYFNYEAQQDKSGLPNDRFSAERPEGSISTLTIQRTEQRDSAMYRCASSLGTRGGNSPLHFGNGTRLTVT.

Concerning this clone itself: A much larger clone lies a single base off, so this may be a read error. The J gene is TRBJ1-6, the V gene TRBV7-9; the D is unclear. The CDR3 runs 12 residues. Trimming removed 5 bases at V and 7 bases at J, with 6 bases between. Germline V gives CDR1 SEHNR, CDR2 FQNEAQ (reference sequence). For the CDR3, the DNA is TGTGCCAGCAGCGTCCTCAATTCACCCCTCCACTTT. Amino acid sequence: CASSVLNSPLHF.

The chain couples TRBV2 to TRBJ2-5; a possible D gene is TRBD2 (7 bases). Trimming pared 8 bases from V and 1 base from J, leaving 17 bases between. The CDR3 is 15 residues long. Germline CDR1 is SNHLY and CDR2 is FYNNEI. As DNA, the CDR3 is TGTGCCAGCCGCCTCGGGGGGACAATCCAAGAGACCCAGTACTTC. It is translated as CASRLGGTIQETQYF.

V and J are TRBV2 and TRBJ1-2; 8 bases are shared with TRBD1. Germline trimming cut 0 bases from V and 5 bases from J; bases unmatched to any gene: 8. Germline values: CDR1 SNHLY, CDR2 FYNNEI. The CDR3 loop spans 16 amino acids. The CDR3 DNA sequence: TGTGCCAGCAGTGAAGCGCTTCGGGACAGGCGATATGGCTACACCTTC. This codes for CASSEALRDRRYGYTF. The variable domain in full, with the rest retrieved from reference TRBV2 and TRBJ1-2, is EPEVTQTPSHQVTQMGQEVILRCVPISNHLYFYWYRQILGQKVEFLVSFYNNEISEKSEIFDDQFSVERPDGSNFTLKIRSTKLEDSAMYFCASSEALRDRRYGYTFGSGTRLTVV.

The chain links TRBV6-5 to TRBJ2-1; a possible D gene is TRBD1 (6 bases). This CDR3 region has 16 residues. The V and J ends lost 4 bases and 6 bases respectively, with 19 bases between them. CDR1 MNHEY and CDR2 SVGAGI come from the germline V gene. CDR3 DNA: TGTGCCAGCAGTTCCGGACAGCCCTTTCTCGCCAATGAGCAGTTCTTC. Residues: CASSSGQPFLANEQFF.

This clone was observed a single time. CDR3 bases: TGTGCCAGCAGTGCCCCTGGGGGGAGCTCCTATAATTCACCCCTCCACTTT. This gives the protein CASSAPGGSSYNSPLHF. The gene calls are TRBV25-1 and TRBJ1-6, with D possibly matching TRBD1 (5 bases). Per the germline V gene, CDR1 is MGHDK and CDR2 is SYGVNS. Trimming pared 4 bases from V and 0 bases from J, leaving 13 bases between. This CDR3 spans 17 amino acids.

The sample holds many counts of this clone. V gene TRBV6-1 combines with J gene TRBJ2-1; 9 positions agree with TRBD2. Losses at the gene ends were 1 base for V and 8 bases for J; bases not matched to a gene: 6. The germline CDR1 and CDR2 sequences are MNHNS and SASEGT. CDR3 size: 15 residues. CDR3 residues: CASSEEAGGPHEQFF. The CDR3 DNA is TGTGCCAGCAGTGAAGAGGCGGGGGGGCCCCATGAGCAGTTCTTC.

V usage is TRBV11-3 and J usage is TRBJ1-1; 7 bases match TRBD1. With 4 bases clipped from V and 11 bases from J, the junction kept 19 bases outside the gene matches. The CDR3 consists of 16 residues. Germline assignment: CDR1 SGHNT and CDR2 YENEEA. CDR3 in amino acids: CASSSPLGQRTRWAFF. In DNA form, the CDR3 reads TGTGCCAGCAGCTCGCCCCTGGGACAGCGGACCCGATGGGCTTTCTTT.

This chain joins TRBV6-5 and TRBJ1-1; maybe TRBD1 (5 bases). V was shortened by 0 bases and J by 0 bases, with 11 bases between the two germline ends. CDR1 and CDR2 (germline): MNHEY, SVGAGI. The CDR3 is 16 amino acids. This chain's CDR3 is CASSYSRQTMNTEAFF. CDR3 DNA sequence: TGTGCCAGCAGTTACTCGAGACAGACCATGAACACTGAAGCTTTCTTT.

The V gene is TRBV3-1 (or the pseudogene TRBV3-2), the J gene TRBJ1-2, with 7 bases fitting TRBD1. Germline V gene sequence: CDR1 LGHDT, CDR2 YNNKEL (reference sequence). This CDR3 has 14 amino acids. The trim removed 0 bases at V and 8 bases at J, leaving 6 bases unmatched. CDR3 nucleotide sequence: TGTGCCAGCAGCCAAGAATTACAGGGGCAAGGCTACACCTTC. Translating it yields CASSQELQGQGYTF.

The rearrangement uses TRBV11-2 and TRBJ1-3; 8 bases are a match to TRBD1. This CDR3 is 14 amino acids long. Germline-derived CDR1 and CDR2 are SGHAT and FQNNGV. J lost 4 bases, V lost 5 bases, and 4 bases had no gene match. The CDR3 DNA reads TGTGCCAGCAGCACCCGGACAGGGGGAAACACCATATATTTT. This gives the protein CASSTRTGGNTIYF.

The genes are TRBV7-9 and TRBJ1-1; 7 positions agree with TRBD1. The germline gives CDR1 SEHNR, CDR2 FQNEAQ (reference sequence). The CDR3 runs to 14 residues. With V trimmed by 4 bases and J by 4 bases, 6 bases remained unmatched. The CDR3 DNA reads TGTGCCAGCAGCTCAAACAGGGGAGTCACTGAAGCTTTCTTT. Translating it yields CASSSNRGVTEAFF. Filled out from reference TRBV7-9 and TRBJ1-1, the complete variable domain reads DTGVSQNPRHKITKRGQNVTFRCDPISEHNRLYWYRQTLGQGPEFLTYFQNEAQLEKSRLLSDRFSAERPKGSFSTLEIQRTEQGDSAMYLCASSSNRGVTEAFFGQGTRLTVV.

Comment on this clone: Other DNA sequences in this sample translate to the same CDR3. This chain connects TRBV7-9 to TRBJ2-7; TRBD1 matches at 9 bases. Germline loops: CDR1 SEHNR, CDR2 FQNEAQ (reference sequence). The CDR3 length is 14 residues. The V segment lost 4 bases and the J segment 2 bases; nucleotides outside the gene matches: 3. CDR3 sequence reads: CASSSGTGPYEQYF. CDR3 bases: TGTGCCAGCAGCTCAGGGACAGGGCCCTACGAGCAGTACTTC.

V usage is TRBV5-8 and J usage is TRBJ1-4; D not certain. Between the trimmed V and J ends, which lost 4 bases and 10 bases, there was a span of 29 bases. The CDR3 spans 18 residues. Germline V lookup: CDR1 SGHTS, CDR2 YDEGEE. In DNA form, the CDR3 reads TGTGCCAGCAGCCAACCTAAGCGGCTGGCTACTATGGGTGGAAAACTGTTTTTT. Its protein product is CASSQPKRLATMGGKLFF. Together with reference TRBV5-8 and TRBJ1-4, the CDR3 gives the full variable domain: EAGVTQSPTHLIKTRGQQATLRCSPISGHTSVYWYQQALGLGLQFLLWYDEGEERNRGNFPPRFSGRQFPNYSSELNVNALELEDSALYLCASSQPKRLATMGGKLFFGSGTQLSVL.